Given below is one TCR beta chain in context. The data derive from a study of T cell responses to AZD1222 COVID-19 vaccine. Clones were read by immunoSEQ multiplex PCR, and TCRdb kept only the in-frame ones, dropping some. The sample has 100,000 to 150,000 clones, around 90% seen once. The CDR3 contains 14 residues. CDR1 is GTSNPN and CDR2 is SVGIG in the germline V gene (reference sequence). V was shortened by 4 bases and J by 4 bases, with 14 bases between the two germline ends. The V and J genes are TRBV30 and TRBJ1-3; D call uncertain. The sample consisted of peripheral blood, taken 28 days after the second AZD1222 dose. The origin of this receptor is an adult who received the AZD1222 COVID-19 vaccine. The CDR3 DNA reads TGTGCCTGGATCCCTTCGTCTGTGGGAAACACCATATATTTT. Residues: CAWIPSSVGNTIYF.